This TCR beta chain was identified in a study of CD8+CD57+ T cells in acquired aplastic anemia. Regarding the study as a whole: Found in both controls and patients were twenty-nine CD8+ CDR3 sequences.

Patients chosen for sequencing had CD8+CD57+ cells that had expanded, as shown by flow cytometry. Each of the patients presented with severe acquired aplastic anemia. In regard to this clonotype: Its antigen is currently unknown.

Germline CDR1 is DFQATT and CDR2 is SNEGSKA (reference sequence). There are 14 residues in the CDR3. The V gene lost 1 base and the J gene lost 8 bases, with 14 bases spanning the gap. Profiling of TCR beta VDJ combinations and CDR3 sequences used genomic DNA as template. TCRdb fed the reads into MiXCR, producing one record per CDR3 protein. The data contain 300,000 or so distinct CDR3 sequences, about three fifths of them seen just once; the ten biggest clones take up roughly 1.2%. Sequenced material: sorted CD4+, CD8+, or CD8+CD57+ T cells (not recorded which) from PBMCs. The J gene is TRBJ1-4, the V gene TRBV20-1; tentatively, D is TRBD1 (5 bases). The TCR was taken from a human donor with aplastic anemia. The CDR3 protein is CSARGGRVGEKLFF. CDR3 bases: TGCAGTGCTAGAGGAGGCAGGGTGGGGGAAAAACTGTTTTTT.